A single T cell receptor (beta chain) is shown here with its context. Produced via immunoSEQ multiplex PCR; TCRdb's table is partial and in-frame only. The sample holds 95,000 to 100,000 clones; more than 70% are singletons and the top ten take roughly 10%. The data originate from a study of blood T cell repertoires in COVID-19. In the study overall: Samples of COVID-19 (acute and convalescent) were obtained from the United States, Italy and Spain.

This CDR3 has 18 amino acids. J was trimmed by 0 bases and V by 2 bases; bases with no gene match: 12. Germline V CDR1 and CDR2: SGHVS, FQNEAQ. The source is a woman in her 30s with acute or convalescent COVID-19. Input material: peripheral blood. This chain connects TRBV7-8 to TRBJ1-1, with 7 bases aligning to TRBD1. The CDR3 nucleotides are TGTGCCAGCAGCTTACCGACTCGACAGGGCCGGATGAACACTGAAGCTTTCTTT. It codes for CASSLPTRQGRMNTEAFF. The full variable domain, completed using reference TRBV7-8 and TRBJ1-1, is GAGVSQSPRYKVAKRGQDVALRCDPISGHVSLFWYQQALGQGPEFLTYFQNEAQLDKSGLPSDRFFAERPEGSVSTLKIQRTQQEDSAVYLCASSLPTRQGRMNTEAFFGQGTRLTVV.